This passage covers 23 T cell receptor beta chains from one sample sequenced in a study of shared clonotypes between healthy human individuals. Sequencing used immunoSEQ multiplex PCR; TCRdb keeps in-frame clones, though not all of them. The repertoire has about 2.4 million clones, around nine tenths of them found once; the top ten carry roughly 0.13%. Sequences were obtained from naive CD4+ T cells sorted from blood. Subset of the sample: CD45RA+ positively selected. These receptors were collected from a man aged 18 to 30 in good health.

With regard to this clone: The same CDR3 also results from other DNA sequences found in this sample. V and J are TRBV9 and TRBJ2-2; D not resolved. V was clipped by 0 bases and J by 1 base, with 4 bases between them. Germline CDR1 and CDR2: SGDLS and YYNGEE. The CDR3 totals 14 residues. The CDR3 nucleotides are TGTGCCAGCAGCGTAGATTTGAACACCGGGGAGCTGTTTTTT. Amino acid sequence: CASSVDLNTGELFF.

Only a few counts were recorded for this clone. The gene calls are TRBV6-1 and TRBJ2-7; 7 positions match TRBD1. CDR3 size: 13 residues. After removal of 2 bases from V and 12 bases from J, the junction contained 10 bases not matched to a gene. Germline CDR1 and CDR2: MNHNS and SASEGT. The DNA for the CDR3 is TGTGCCAGCAGTGAAATGGGACAGTTAGGTCGGTACTTC. Protein product: CASSEMGQLGRYF.

The V and J genes are TRBV4-1 and TRBJ2-2; TRBD2 aligns across 8 bases. J gave up 2 bases and V 1 base, and 6 bases lay outside the gene matches. The CDR3 extends over 17 amino acids. Per germline, CDR1 MGHRA and CDR2 YSYEKL. CDR3 residues: CASSQAGGGTNTGELFF. The CDR3 DNA sequence: TGCGCCAGCAGCCAAGCCGGCGGGGGGACCAACACCGGGGAGCTGTTTTTT.

The rearrangement joins TRBV25-1 to TRBJ1-1; D remains unclear. Trimming removed 0 bases from V and 6 bases from J, with 11 bases in between. The germline gives CDR1 MGHDK, CDR2 SYGVNS. The CDR3 loop spans 14 amino acids. CDR3 protein: CASSEYPSGAEAFF. The CDR3 bases are TGTGCCAGCAGTGAATATCCGTCGGGAGCTGAAGCTTTCTTT.

The CDR3 sequence is CASSNQGIYTF. In DNA form, the CDR3 reads TGTGCCAGCAGCAATCAGGGTATCTACACCTTC. V gene TRBV6-5 combines with J gene TRBJ1-2; a weak D match, TRBD1 (5 bases). Trimming took off 6 bases at V and 10 bases at J, with 12 bases between the two ends. Germline loops: CDR1 MNHEY, CDR2 SVGAGI. The CDR3 sequence is 11 residues long.

To note about this clone: The germline gene is not matched at one end of the junction; a read error may be the cause. The chain recombines TRBV7-7 with TRBJ2-1; D is perhaps TRBD1 (6 bases). Germline CDR1 SSHAT, CDR2 FNYEAQ (reference sequence). CDR3 length: 15 amino acids. In DNA form, the CDR3 reads TGTGCTAGCAGCAAGGGGGACAAGTTCGGGGATGAGCAGTTCTTC. Residues: CASSKGDKFGDEQFF.

This clone was counted between two and nine times. The chain carries TRBV7-2 and TRBJ1-5; a possible D gene is TRBD1 (5 bases). The V end lost 4 bases, the J end lost 2 bases, and 12 bases lay between the germline ends. CDR3 size: 15 residues. The germline gives CDR1 SGHTA, CDR2 FQGNSA. For the CDR3, the DNA is TGTGCCAGCAGCTCCGCAGGGCCAGGCAATCAGCCCCAGCATTTT. It yields the protein CASSSAGPGNQPQHF.

This sequence joins TRBV6-5 and TRBJ1-1; unclear D gene. CDR1 and CDR2 (germline): MNHEY, SVGAGI. Trimming stripped 3 bases from V and 4 bases from J, with 12 bases between. The CDR3 consists of 14 residues. This CDR3 reads CASSYSFEGTEAFF. The CDR3, as DNA: TGTGCCAGCAGTTATTCCTTTGAAGGCACTGAAGCTTTCTTT.

V usage is TRBV18 and J usage is TRBJ1-1; TRBD1 matches 7 bases. Trimming at V came to 8 bases and at J to 1 base, leaving 4 bases not matched to a gene. This CDR3 spans 13 amino acids. Per the germline V gene, CDR1 is KGHSH and CDR2 is LQKENI. The CDR3 sequence is CASAGDRNTEAFF. Written as DNA, the CDR3 is TGTGCCAGCGCCGGGGACAGGAACACTGAAGCTTTCTTT.

The rearrangement links TRBV4-1 to TRBJ2-5; TRBD2 matches at 11 bases. V was pared by 4 bases and J by 5 bases, with 9 bases of the junction left unmatched. The CDR3 totals 16 residues. Germline CDR1 MGHRA, CDR2 YSYEKL. In DNA, the CDR3 is TGCGCCAGCAGCCCCAGAATAGCGGGGGGGCCGGAGACCCAGTACTTC. It specifies CASSPRIAGGPETQYF.

CDR3 sequence: CASSEGVGRVSTEAFF. The CDR3 nucleotides are TGTGCCAGCAGTGAAGGAGTTGGTAGGGTTTCCACTGAAGCTTTCTTT. The rearrangement links TRBV2 to TRBJ1-1, with D unresolved. CDR1 SNHLY and CDR2 FYNNEI come from the germline V gene. The CDR3 is 16 residues long. V was shortened by 1 base and J by 4 bases, with 16 bases between the two germline ends.

The V call is TRBV6-5, the J call TRBJ2-7; D gene uncertain. Trimming pared 0 bases from V and 3 bases from J, leaving 6 bases between. The CDR3 totals 13 residues. Germline assignment: CDR1 MNHEY and CDR2 SVGAGI. The DNA of the CDR3 is TGTGCCAGCAGTTACTCGATAGACTACGAGCAGTACTTC. This encodes CASSYSIDYEQYF.

This chain uses TRBV5-6 with TRBJ1-1, with a weak D call TRBD1 (5 bases). Trimming took off 1 base at V and 4 bases at J, with 17 bases between the two ends. This CDR3 has 16 residues. The germline V gene has CDR1 SGHDT and CDR2 YYEEEE. CDR3 DNA sequence: TGTGCCAGCAGCTTGTATCAGGGAAGCGTCGTCACTGAAGCTTTCTTT. Its translation is CASSLYQGSVVTEAFF.

The chain is built from TRBV10-2 and TRBJ2-4, with 13 bases lining up with TRBD2. The CDR3 has 16 residues. With 7 bases clipped from V and 7 bases from J, the junction kept 10 bases outside the gene matches. CDR1 is WSHSY, CDR2 SAAADI, per germline. CDR3 sequence: CASTERTSGSGNIQYF. As DNA, the CDR3 is TGCGCCAGCACCGAAAGGACTAGCGGGAGTGGGAACATTCAGTACTTC.

This chain's CDR3 is CASSQSRTWDGYTF. CDR3 DNA: TGTGCCAGCAGCCAATCCCGCACTTGGGACGGCTACACCTTC. The chain joins TRBV16 to TRBJ1-2; a weak D match, TRBD1 (5 bases). Germline CDR1 reads KGHSY; CDR2 reads FQNENV. The CDR3 runs 14 residues. V lost 0 bases to trimming and J lost 8 bases, with 13 bases between them.

The rearrangement uses TRBV6-1 and TRBJ1-1; the D is unclear. This CDR3 spans 13 amino acids. Trimming stripped 6 bases from V and 1 base from J, with 9 bases between. Germline assignment: CDR1 MNHNS and CDR2 SASEGT. The CDR3 loop is CASSPSGNTEAFF. CDR3 in DNA: TGTGCCAGCAGCCCATCGGGGAACACTGAAGCTTTCTTT.

The chain couples TRBV27 to TRBJ1-1; D is ambiguous. The length of the CDR3 is 13 residues. Germline V gives CDR1 MNHEY, CDR2 SMNVEV (reference sequence). V lost 2 bases to trimming and J lost 4 bases, with 8 bases between them. The CDR3 DNA is TGTGCCAGCAGTTTAAGGGAACGCACTGAAGCTTTCTTT. Protein product: CASSLRERTEAFF.

The V gene is TRBV2, the J gene TRBJ2-2; 9 bases fit TRBD2. The CDR3 is 15 amino acids. Trimming at V came to 7 bases and at J to 4 bases, leaving 7 bases not matched to a gene. The V gene's germline CDR1 is SNHLY and CDR2 FYNNEI. Written as DNA, the CDR3 is TGTGCCAGCAATGTAGCGGGGGCGACCACCGGGGAGCTGTTTTTT. This encodes CASNVAGATTGELFF.

The chain links TRBV7-3 to TRBJ1-2; 7 positions match TRBD1. CDR3 size: 15 residues. Germline V gene lookup returns CDR1 SGHTA and CDR2 FQGTGA. Trimming at V came to 4 bases and at J to 4 bases, leaving 9 bases not matched to a gene. In DNA form, the CDR3 reads TGTGCCAGCAGCTACGACAGGGACCAGTCCTATGGCTACACCTTC. Its translation is CASSYDRDQSYGYTF.

This chain links TRBV27 with TRBJ1-6; 7 nucleotides line up with TRBD1. With V trimmed by 5 bases and J by 4 bases, 5 bases remained unmatched. Germline loops: CDR1 MNHEY, CDR2 SMNVEV (reference sequence). The CDR3 extends over 15 amino acids. CDR3 bases: TGTGCCAGCAGTATGGGACAGACATATAATTCACCCCTCCACTTT. Its protein product is CASSMGQTYNSPLHF.

The chain links TRBV2 to TRBJ1-1; TRBD1 is a possible D gene (5 bases). Between the trimmed V and J ends, which lost 6 bases and 8 bases, there was a span of 19 bases. Germline CDR1 reads SNHLY; CDR2 reads FYNNEI. This CDR3 region has 14 residues. The chain's CDR3 is CASSPGTPTEEAFF. In nucleotides, the CDR3 is TGTGCCAGCAGCCCCGGGACTCCAACCGAGGAAGCTTTCTTT. Using reference TRBV2 and TRBJ1-1 for the parts outside the CDR3, the full variable domain is EPEVTQTPSHQVTQMGQEVILRCVPISNHLYFYWYRQILGQKVEFLVSFYNNEISEKSEIFDDQFSVERPDGSNFTLKIRSTKLEDSAMYFCASSPGTPTEEAFFGQGTRLTVV.

A note on this clone: Mismatch with germline at one junction end may stem from a read error. For the CDR3, the DNA is TGTGCTAGCAGCTCGGGCCGAGGCCAGTACTTC. It encodes CASSSGRGQYF. The chain recombines TRBV7-7 with TRBJ2-5, with unresolved D. The CDR3 loop spans 11 amino acids. Germline V gene lookup returns CDR1 SSHAT and CDR2 FNYEAQ (reference sequence).

The chain has TRBV7-4 and TRBJ2-7; D is ambiguous. Germline V CDR1 and CDR2: SGHVT, SQSDAQ. Trimming stripped 5 bases from V and 9 bases from J, with 23 bases between. There are 15 residues in the CDR3. The CDR3 reads CASSPRAAPFEGQYF. Here the CDR3 DNA reads TGTGCCAGCAGCCCTAGGGCAGCTCCGTTTGAAGGGCAGTACTTC.